This passage covers 25 T cell receptor beta chains from one sample sequenced in a study of T cells in Graves' hyperthyroidism and ophthalmopathy (dated by TCRdb to the late 2010s). Libraries came from multiplex PCR. Instrument used: Illumina HiSeq 2000. Amplification of TCR beta CDR3 regions was carried out from RNA transcripts. For the first round of RT-PCR on the TCR CDR3, the HTBI primer set was used together with the Qiagen OneStep RT-PCR kit. The raw public data were reprocessed by TCRdb itself: fastp quality trimming at Q25, MiXCR clonotype calling, in-frame beta chains only. Each entry merges the rows of one CDR3 protein and shows their most common DNA and genes. The sample has some 510,000 distinct CDR3 sequences on record, around 20% of them singletons. The ten largest clones represent about 25% of the sample. Input material: blood. The receptors stem from a man younger than 35 with Graves' hyperthyroidism.

This clonotype occurred many times. A much larger clone is a single base away; this may be a read error. This chain uses TRBV28 with TRBJ2-7, with unresolved D. The CDR3 contains 13 residues. Germline V gene sequence: CDR1 MDHEN, CDR2 SYDVKM. The CDR3: CASSLLRSHEQYF. Here the CDR3 DNA reads TGTGCCAGCAGTTTACTTCGCTCCCACGAGCAGTACTTC.

The chain recombines TRBV12-3 or TRBV12-4 with TRBJ2-5, with TRBD2 matching over 7 bases. V trimming: 4 bases; J trimming: 3 bases; junction bases outside the gene matches: 2. The CDR3 spans 13 residues. The CDR3, as DNA: TGTGCCAGCAGTTCAAGCGGGGAAGAGACCCAGTACTTC. Protein: CASSSSGEETQYF.

In this sample, this clonotype turned up many times. The genes are TRBV28 and TRBJ1-2, with 7 bases aligning to TRBD1. This CDR3 spans 14 amino acids. The V gene's germline CDR1 is MDHEN and CDR2 SYDVKM. J gave up 5 bases and V 10 bases, and 13 bases lay outside the gene matches. The CDR3 is CATKLQGVPYGYTF. CDR3 nucleotide sequence: TGTGCCACCAAATTGCAGGGGGTACCGTATGGCTACACCTTC.

V gene TRBV7-3 combines with J gene TRBJ1-1; 9 bases agree with TRBD1. The CDR3 runs 20 residues. Germline CDR1 SGHTA, CDR2 FQGTGA. The J segment lost 1 base and the V segment lost 8 bases, leaving 23 bases of the junction unmatched. The CDR3 nucleotides read TGTGCCAGCGAGAGCCCCGGGACAGGGATCCCCCCTCGAGGGAACACTGAAGCTTTCTTT. Encoded protein: CASESPGTGIPPRGNTEAFF. Using reference TRBV7-3 and TRBJ1-1 for the parts outside the CDR3, the full variable domain is GAGVSQTPSNKVTEKGKYVELRCDPISGHTALYWYRQSLGQGPEFLIYFQGTGAADDSGLPNDRFFAVRPEGSVSTLKIQRTERGDSAVYLCASESPGTGIPPRGNTEAFFGQGTRLTVV.

This clonotype was detected only a few times. A read error may produce the germline difference seen at one junction end. In nucleotides, the CDR3 is TGTGCCAGTAGTATCGGACAGCTCTCTGGGACCAACGTCCTGACTTTC. Residues: CASSIGQLSGTNVLTF. The chain employs TRBV19 and TRBJ2-6; D possibly corresponds to TRBD1 (6 bases). This CDR3 is built from 16 residues. Germline loops: CDR1 LNHDA, CDR2 SQIVND (reference sequence).

V and J are TRBV7-8 and TRBJ2-5; 13 positions agree with TRBD2. J was trimmed by 4 bases and V by 5 bases; bases with no gene match: 10. The CDR3 covers 17 residues. From germline, CDR1 is SGHVS and CDR2 FQNEAQ. The CDR3 spells CASSLPGLAGSGETQYF. CDR3 coding DNA: TGTGCCAGCAGCCTGCCGGGACTAGCGGGATCGGGAGAGACCCAGTACTTC.

This clonotype has only a few counts. The CDR3 ends on some other residue instead of the conserved phenylalanine or tryptophan, so this is likely a read error. The limits of the CDR3 on the DNA are not certain, so only TCRdb's listed CDR3 is given. The CDR3 sequence is CSARYGGPEACL. The chain combines TRBV29-1 with TRBJ1-1; the table's TRBD1 call for D was not verified on the DNA. Germline V gene data show CDR1 as SQVTM and CDR2 as ANQGSEA. Termini included, the CDR3 measures 12 amino acids.

This clonotype has a count of ten or more. The chain recombines TRBV12-3 or TRBV12-4 with TRBJ2-7, with D possibly TRBD1 on 5 matching bases. V was shortened by 5 bases and J by 5 bases, with 7 bases between the two germline ends. The CDR3 extends over 11 amino acids. The CDR3 DNA reads as TGTGCCAGCAGTCAGGACAACGAGCAGTACTTC. Its translation is CASSQDNEQYF.

This clonotype came up many times. The chain couples TRBV20-1 to TRBJ2-5; D gene ambiguous. Germline assignment: CDR1 DFQATT and CDR2 SNEGSKA (reference sequence). The length of the CDR3 is 14 residues. With 1 base removed from V and 5 bases from J, the gap between germline ends came to 14 bases. CDR3 DNA sequence: TGCAGTGCTAGAGCCCCGGCCTTCGGTGAGACCCAGTACTTC. This encodes CSARAPAFGETQYF.

J is TRBJ2-7 and V is TRBV29-1; 11 positions agree with TRBD1. The J segment lost 7 bases and the V segment lost 3 bases, leaving 5 bases of the junction unmatched. The V gene's germline CDR1 is SQVTM and CDR2 ANQGSEA. The CDR3 is 13 amino acids. CDR3 in amino acids: CSVEEDRGREQYF. In nucleotides, the CDR3 is TGCAGCGTTGAGGAGGACAGGGGGCGAGAGCAGTACTTC.

This clonotype was detected only a few times. A much larger clone sits a single nucleotide away, making a read error possible. The CDR3 region is CASIPGNTGELFF. In DNA form, the CDR3 reads TGTGCCAGCATACCAGGGAACACCGGGGAGCTGTTTTTT. The rearrangement joins TRBV6-1 to TRBJ2-2; no definite D call. The germline V gene encodes CDR1 MNHNS and CDR2 SASEGT. Deletions cut 7 bases from V and 1 base from J, with 7 bases between. CDR3 length equals 13 residues.

This clonotype was found many times. The rearrangement links TRBV19 to TRBJ1-1; weak D call: TRBD1 (6 bases). The germline V and J ends were trimmed by 7 bases and 4 bases, with 19 bases remaining between them. Germline values: CDR1 LNHDA, CDR2 SQIVND (reference sequence). This CDR3 has 15 amino acids. The CDR3 region has the DNA TGTGCCAGTAAAAAGGGTTCAGGGGACTTCACTGAAGCTTTCTTT. As protein: CASKKGSGDFTEAFF.

The chain has TRBV28 and TRBJ1-1; tentatively, D is TRBD1 (5 bases). CDR1 and CDR2 from the germline V gene are MDHEN and SYDVKM. The CDR3 length is 12 residues. Trimming cost V 1 base and J 11 bases, with 11 bases left between them. CDR3 sequence reads: CASSLYQGTAFF. Written as DNA, the CDR3 is TGTGCCAGCAGTTTATATCAGGGAACGGCTTTCTTT.

This clonotype occurred a few times. This chain connects TRBV19 to TRBJ1-5, with 9 bases that match TRBD1. The CDR3 runs to 15 residues. V was pared by 6 bases and J by 1 base, with 4 bases of the junction left unmatched. The germline gives CDR1 LNHDA, CDR2 SQIVND (reference sequence). The CDR3 region has the DNA TGTGCCAGTAGGGTGGGACAGGGCAGCAATCAGCCCCAGCATTTT. Translated, it gives CASRVGQGSNQPQHF.

With respect to this clonotype: The CDR3 end shows no conserved phenylalanine or tryptophan, and so a read error is likely. V is TRBV6-1 and J is TRBJ2-1; possibly TRBD1 for D (6 bases). V lost 7 bases and J lost 2, with 12 bases in between. The CDR3 has 14 residues. Germline CDR1 is MNHNS and CDR2 is SASEGT. CDR3 coding DNA: TGTGCCAGCACCGAGGGGGACACCTACAATGAGCAGTTCTCC. Protein product: CASTEGDTYNEQFS.

This clonotype was counted ten times or more. This chain links TRBV19 with TRBJ1-2; 9 nucleotides match TRBD1. Germline CDR1 is LNHDA and CDR2 is SQIVND (reference sequence). CDR3 length: 13 amino acids. Trimming at V came to 4 bases and at J to 4 bases, leaving 1 base not matched to a gene. CDR3 in amino acids: CASSTQGAYGYTF. In DNA, the CDR3 is TGTGCCAGTAGTACACAGGGGGCCTATGGCTACACCTTC.

This clonotype has just a few counts. The V call is TRBV7-8, the J call TRBJ1-2; D gene uncertain. Trimming stripped 1 base from V and 2 bases from J, with 8 bases between. The CDR3 runs to 14 residues. Per the germline V gene, CDR1 is SGHVS and CDR2 is FQNEAQ. CDR3 sequence: CASSLDLDNYGYTF. DNA of the CDR3: TGTGCCAGCAGCTTAGATTTGGACAACTATGGCTACACCTTC.

The chain has TRBV30 and TRBJ1-1, with TRBD1 matching 11 bases. Per germline, CDR1 GTSNPN and CDR2 SVGIG (reference sequence). The J segment lost 5 bases and the V segment lost 4 bases, leaving 9 bases of the junction unmatched. This CDR3 has 15 amino acids. The DNA of the CDR3 is TGTGCCTGGACATCGCCCGGGACAGGGGGAACTGAAGCTTTCTTT. This encodes CAWTSPGTGGTEAFF.

The rearrangement uses TRBV5-4 and TRBJ2-5; 7 bases map to TRBD2. The CDR3 contains 15 residues. The ends lost 3 bases at V and 3 bases at J; junction bases unmatched: 8. Looked up from germline, CDR1 is SGHNT and CDR2 is YYREEE (reference sequence). CDR3 region: CASSSEQRGKETQYF. The CDR3 DNA sequence: TGTGCCAGCAGCTCCGAACAGCGGGGAAAAGAGACCCAGTACTTC.

This clonotype came up once. The V gene is TRBV6-5, the J gene TRBJ1-1; D is perhaps TRBD1 (6 bases). CDR3 length equals 15 residues. CDR1 and CDR2 from the germline V gene are MNHEY and SVGAGI. The V and J ends lost 2 bases and 5 bases respectively, with 15 bases between them. This chain's CDR3 is CASSYRTGRGTEAFF. In DNA form, the CDR3 reads TGTGCCAGCAGTTACCGAACGGGGAGGGGGACTGAAGCTTTCTTT.

This clonotype was found many times. The chain recombines TRBV6-5 with TRBJ2-2, with D uncertain. The length of the CDR3 is 13 residues. V was pared by 4 bases and J by 5 bases, with 8 bases between. Germline V gene data show CDR1 as MNHEY and CDR2 as SVGAGI. This CDR3 is CASSSGMTGELFF. In nucleotides, the CDR3 is TGTGCCAGCAGTTCGGGTATGACCGGGGAGCTGTTTTTT.

The CDR3 sequence is CASSLWAGFDIQYF. The CDR3 DNA reads TGTGCCAGCAGCTTGTGGGCTGGGTTTGACATTCAGTACTTC. This chain joins TRBV5-6 and TRBJ2-4; D is unresolved. This CDR3 has 14 amino acids. V was trimmed by 1 base and J by 8 bases, leaving 13 bases between them. In germline, CDR1 is SGHDT, CDR2 YYEEEE.

The rearrangement joins TRBV19 to TRBJ1-5; TRBD1 is a possible D gene (5 bases). The germline V and J ends were trimmed by 6 bases and 3 bases, with 12 bases remaining between them. Germline lookup yields CDR1 LNHDA and CDR2 SQIVND (reference sequence). The CDR3 contains 14 residues. DNA for the CDR3: TGTGCCAGTAGAACCGGGACGGTCAATCAGCCCCAGCATTTT. Amino acids: CASRTGTVNQPQHF.

Concerning this clonotype: Germline and junction disagree at one end, which may indicate a read error. This sequence joins TRBV3-1 and TRBJ2-5, with D possibly TRBD2 on 7 matching bases. Germline V lookup: CDR1 LGHDT, CDR2 YNNKEL (reference sequence). The CDR3 length is 16 residues. In DNA, the CDR3 is TGTGCCATCAGCCAAGCGCCGCCGGGGGGCCGAGAGACCCAGTACTTC. This translates into CAISQAPPGGRETQYF.

This clonotype was picked up many times. The V call is TRBV3-1, the J call TRBJ2-7; 7 nucleotides align to TRBD2. Germline V gene sequence: CDR1 LGHDT, CDR2 YNNKEL (reference sequence). With V trimmed by 1 base and J by 4 bases, 4 bases remained unmatched. CDR3 size: 14 residues. The CDR3, as DNA: TGTGCCAGCAGCCAAGGGGGCGGGAGATACGAGCAGTACTTC. It encodes CASSQGGGRYEQYF.